The source of this T cell receptor beta chain is a study of cytomegalovirus exposure and HLA in healthy donors. About the study: Most donors, just over 80% of around 400 genotyped, fell in the Caucasian-associated ancestry cluster. Study-wide results and limits: Most observed TCR sequences were rare, whereas some public TCRs were detected in many donors. In a later analysis, across HLA loci, associated TCR counts were highest for DRB1, lowest for HLA-C.

PCR involved 60 Vbeta and 13 Jbeta primers. Clones were sequenced by immunoSEQ multiplex PCR, and TCRdb holds only the in-frame ones, with some missing. The sample consists of around 130,000 clones, approximately 70% of them appearing once. This CDR3 spans 15 amino acids. V dropped 6 bases and J dropped 5; count of bases not matched to a gene: 9. Germline CDR1 and CDR2: LNHDA and SQIVND (reference sequence). This clone was seen a single time. Its specificity is not known. The receptor was derived from a woman aged 60-75 years in good health and CMV-seronegative. Source material: PBMCs. The chain recombines TRBV19 with TRBJ2-2, with 7 bases identical to TRBD1. CDR3 region: CASSIRGSHTGELFF. CDR3 DNA: TGTGCCAGTAGCATCAGGGGGTCTCATACCGGGGAGCTGTTTTTT.